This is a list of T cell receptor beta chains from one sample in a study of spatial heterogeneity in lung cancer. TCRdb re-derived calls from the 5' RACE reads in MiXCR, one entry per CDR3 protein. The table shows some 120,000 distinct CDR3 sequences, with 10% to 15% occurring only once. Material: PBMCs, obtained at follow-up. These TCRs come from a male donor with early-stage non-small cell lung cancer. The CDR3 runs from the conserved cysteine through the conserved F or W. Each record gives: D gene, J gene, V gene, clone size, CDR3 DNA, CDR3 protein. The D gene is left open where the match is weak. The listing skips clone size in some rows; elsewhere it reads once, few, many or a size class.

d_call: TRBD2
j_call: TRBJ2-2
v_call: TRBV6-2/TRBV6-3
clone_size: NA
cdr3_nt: TGTGCCAGCAGCCCGGGGCGACTAGCGGGGCTTCGTGGCACCGGGGAGCTGTTTTTT
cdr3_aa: CASSPGRLAGLRGTGELFF

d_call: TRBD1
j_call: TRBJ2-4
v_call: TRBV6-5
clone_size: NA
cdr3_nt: TGTGCCAGCAGTAATACAGGGGTCCTAGCCAAAAACATTCAGTACTTC
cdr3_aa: CASSNTGVLAKNIQYF

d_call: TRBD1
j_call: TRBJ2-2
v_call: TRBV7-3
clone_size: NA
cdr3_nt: TGTGCCAGCAGCTTACCGCGGACAGGGGGATCGTCCGGGGAGCTGTTTTTT
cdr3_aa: CASSLPRTGGSSGELFF

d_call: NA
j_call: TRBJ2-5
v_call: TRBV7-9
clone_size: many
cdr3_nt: TGTGCCAGCAGCTTAGGATCGTCATCCGGAGTCCCCGAGACCCAGTACTTC
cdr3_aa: CASSLGSSSGVPETQYF

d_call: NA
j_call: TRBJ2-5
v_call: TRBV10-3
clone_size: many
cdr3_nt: TGTGCCATCAGTGAGTCTTTCAAAGAGACCCAGTACTTC
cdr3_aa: CAISESFKETQYF

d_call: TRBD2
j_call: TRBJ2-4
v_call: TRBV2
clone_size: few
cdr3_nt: TGTGCCAGTAGCGGACTAGCGGGGTCCAAAAACATTCAGTACTTC
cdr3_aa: CASSGLAGSKNIQYF

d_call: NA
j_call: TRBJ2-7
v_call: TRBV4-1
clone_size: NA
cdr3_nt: TGCGCCAGCAGCCAAGGGAGAAGCTACGAGCAGTACTTC
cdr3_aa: CASSQGRSYEQYF

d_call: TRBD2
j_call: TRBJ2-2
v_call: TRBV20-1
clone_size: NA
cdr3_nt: TGCAGTGCTCCAGTGACTAGCGGGGGCACCGGGGAGCTGTTTTTT
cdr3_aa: CSAPVTSGGTGELFF

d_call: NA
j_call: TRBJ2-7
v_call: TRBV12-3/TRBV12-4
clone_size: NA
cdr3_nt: TGTGCCAGCAGTCCCGGGACCAGCGGTTCCTACGAGCAGTACTTC
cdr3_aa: CASSPGTSGSYEQYF

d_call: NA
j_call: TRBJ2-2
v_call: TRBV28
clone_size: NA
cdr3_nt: TGTGCCAGCATCCAGGATAGCGGATACACCGGGGAGCTGTTTTTT
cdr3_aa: CASIQDSGYTGELFF

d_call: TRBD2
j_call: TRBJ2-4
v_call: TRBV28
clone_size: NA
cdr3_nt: TGTGCCAGCAGTTCGGGGACTAGCGTAAACATTCAGTACTTC
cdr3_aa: CASSSGTSVNIQYF

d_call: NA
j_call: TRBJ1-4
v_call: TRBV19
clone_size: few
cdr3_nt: TGTGCCAGTAGTATGCAGGGGCGCGGAGGTGAAAAACTGTTTTTT
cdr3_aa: CASSMQGRGGEKLFF

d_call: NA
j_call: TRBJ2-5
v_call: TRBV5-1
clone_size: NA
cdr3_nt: TGCGCCAGCAGCCGGCTGGGTGGTCAAGAGACCCAGTACTTC
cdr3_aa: CASSRLGGQETQYF

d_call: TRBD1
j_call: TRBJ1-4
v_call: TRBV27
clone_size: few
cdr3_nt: TGTGCCAGCAGTTTATTCCCAGGGGGTGAACTGTTTTTT
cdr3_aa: CASSLFPGGELFF

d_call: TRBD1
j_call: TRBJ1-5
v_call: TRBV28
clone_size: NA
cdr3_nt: TGTGCCAGCAACACCGGGACAGGGAATGGACTGCCCCAGCATTTT
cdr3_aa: CASNTGTGNGLPQHF

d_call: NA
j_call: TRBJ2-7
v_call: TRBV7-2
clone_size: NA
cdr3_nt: TGTGCCAGCAGCTCCCCGGCCTGGGGCGAGCAGTACTTC
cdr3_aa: CASSSPAWGEQYF

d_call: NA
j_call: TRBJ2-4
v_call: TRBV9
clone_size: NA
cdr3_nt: TGTGCCAGCAGCGTAGGTCCGGTACCCAAAAACATTCAGTACTTC
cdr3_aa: CASSVGPVPKNIQYF

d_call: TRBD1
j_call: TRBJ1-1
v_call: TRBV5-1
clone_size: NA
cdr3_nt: TGCGCCAGCAGCGCGGGACAGAGGAGCACTGAAGCTTTCTTT
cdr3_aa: CASSAGQRSTEAFF

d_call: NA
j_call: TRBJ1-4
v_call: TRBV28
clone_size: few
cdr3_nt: TGTGCCAGCAGTTTATCGGTCGGGAGACAAGGATATTTT
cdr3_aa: CASSLSVGRQGYF

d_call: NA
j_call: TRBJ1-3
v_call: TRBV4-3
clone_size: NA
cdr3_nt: TGCGCCAGCAGCCAAGAACCTAGGGGAGCTGGAAACACCATATATTTT
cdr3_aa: CASSQEPRGAGNTIYF

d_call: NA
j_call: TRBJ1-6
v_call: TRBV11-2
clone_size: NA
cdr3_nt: TGTGCCAGCAACCGGGACCTCTTCTCCTATAATTCACCCCTCCACTTT
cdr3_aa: CASNRDLFSYNSPLHF

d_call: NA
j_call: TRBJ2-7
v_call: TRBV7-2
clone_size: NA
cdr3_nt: TGTGCCAGCAGCTTAGATCCCACCGAGCAGTACTTC
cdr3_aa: CASSLDPTEQYF

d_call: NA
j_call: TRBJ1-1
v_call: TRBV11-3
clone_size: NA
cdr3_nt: TGTGCCAGCAGCTCAGATCTGTACATGAACACTGAAGCTTTCTTT
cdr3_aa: CASSSDLYMNTEAFF

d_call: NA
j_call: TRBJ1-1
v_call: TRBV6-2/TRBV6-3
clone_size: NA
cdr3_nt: TGTGCCAGCATTGGGCCCACTGAAGCTTTCTTT
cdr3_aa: CASIGPTEAFF

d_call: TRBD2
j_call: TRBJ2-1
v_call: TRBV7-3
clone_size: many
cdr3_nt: TGTGCCAGCAGCTCTAGCGGGGTGTCCTACAATGAGCAGTTCTTC
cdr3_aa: CASSSSGVSYNEQFF

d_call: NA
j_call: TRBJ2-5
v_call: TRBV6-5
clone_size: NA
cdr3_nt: TGTGCCAGCAGTTACTCGAGGGCAGGTAGACTGTCCGGAGAGACCCAGTACTTC
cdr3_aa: CASSYSRAGRLSGETQYF

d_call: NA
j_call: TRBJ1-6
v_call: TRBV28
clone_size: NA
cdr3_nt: TGTGCCAGCTTTAGACAGCTATATAATTCACCCCTCCACTTT
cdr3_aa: CASFRQLYNSPLHF

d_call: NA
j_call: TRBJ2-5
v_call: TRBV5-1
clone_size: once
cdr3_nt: TGCGCCAGCAGCTGGGAAGGGTCCCAAGAGACCCAGTACTTC
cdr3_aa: CASSWEGSQETQYF

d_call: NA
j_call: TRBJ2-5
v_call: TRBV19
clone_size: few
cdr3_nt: TGTGCCAGTAGTGACCAAGAGACCCAGTACTTC
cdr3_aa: CASSDQETQYF

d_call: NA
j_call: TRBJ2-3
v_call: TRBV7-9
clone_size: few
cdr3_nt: TGTGCCAGCAGCTTATACAGGAGGGACACAGATACGCAGTATTTT
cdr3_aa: CASSLYRRDTDTQYF

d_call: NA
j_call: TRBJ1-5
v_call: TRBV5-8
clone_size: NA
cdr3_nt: TGTGCCAGCAGCACCGTAACGGGGTCCTATCAGCCCCAGCATTTT
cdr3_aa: CASSTVTGSYQPQHF

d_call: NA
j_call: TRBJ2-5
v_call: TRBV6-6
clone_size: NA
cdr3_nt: TGTGCCAGCAGTTACGCGACGAAAGAGACCCAGTACTTC
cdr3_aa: CASSYATKETQYF

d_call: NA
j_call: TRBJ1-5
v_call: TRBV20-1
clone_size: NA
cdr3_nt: TGCAGTGCCCTGGCGGACACCGATCAGCCCCAGCATTTT
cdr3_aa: CSALADTDQPQHF

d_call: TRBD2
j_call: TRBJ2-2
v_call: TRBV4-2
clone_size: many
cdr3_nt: TGTGCCAGCAGCCAAGATCTAGCGGGGGGTTACGGGGAGCTGTTTTTT
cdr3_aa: CASSQDLAGGYGELFF

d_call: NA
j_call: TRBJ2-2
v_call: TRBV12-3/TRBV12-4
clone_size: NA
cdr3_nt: TGTGCCAGCAGTTTAGAGTCCGCCTCCGGGGAGCTGTTTTTT
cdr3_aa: CASSLESASGELFF

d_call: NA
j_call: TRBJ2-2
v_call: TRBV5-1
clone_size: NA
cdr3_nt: TGCGCCAGCAGCTCCGGGGTGGTAAACACCGGGGAGCTGTTTTTT
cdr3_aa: CASSSGVVNTGELFF

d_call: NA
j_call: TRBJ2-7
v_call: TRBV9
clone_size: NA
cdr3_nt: TGTGCCAGCAGCCAAACCCTCGACTACGAGCAGTACTTC
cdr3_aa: CASSQTLDYEQYF

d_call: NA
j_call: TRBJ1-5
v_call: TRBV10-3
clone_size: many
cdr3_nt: TGTGCCATCAGTGACAGGGATAGCAATCAGCCCCAGCATTTT
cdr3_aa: CAISDRDSNQPQHF

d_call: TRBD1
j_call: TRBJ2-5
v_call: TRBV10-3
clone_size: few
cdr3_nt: TGTGCCATCAGTCCGGGACAGCGAGAGACCCAGTACTTC
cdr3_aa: CAISPGQRETQYF

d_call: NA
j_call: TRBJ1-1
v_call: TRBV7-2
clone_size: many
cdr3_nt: TGTGCCAGCAGCTTAGCAGGGACACGTAACACTGAAGCTTTCTTT
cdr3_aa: CASSLAGTRNTEAFF

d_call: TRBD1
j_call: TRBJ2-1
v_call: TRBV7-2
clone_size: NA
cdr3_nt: TGTGCCAGCAGCTCCTCCGGGACAGGGGCCTACAATGAGCAGTTCTTC
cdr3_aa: CASSSSGTGAYNEQFF

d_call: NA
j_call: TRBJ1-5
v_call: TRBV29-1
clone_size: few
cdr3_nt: TGCAGCGTTGAAGAGACAGGTGATCAGCCCCAGCATTTT
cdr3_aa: CSVEETGDQPQHF

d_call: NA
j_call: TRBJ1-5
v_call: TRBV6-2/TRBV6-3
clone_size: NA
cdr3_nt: TGTGCCAGCAGTTACTTAGGCAATCAGCCCCAGCATTTT
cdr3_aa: CASSYLGNQPQHF

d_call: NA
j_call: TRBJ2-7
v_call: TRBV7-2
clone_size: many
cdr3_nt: TGTGCCAGCAGCTTAGATCCAGTGAGCTCCTACGAGCAGTACTTC
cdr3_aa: CASSLDPVSSYEQYF

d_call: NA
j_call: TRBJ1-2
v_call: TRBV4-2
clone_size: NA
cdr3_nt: TGTGCCAGCAGCCAAGATCGGCAGGGGAACTATGGCTACACCTTC
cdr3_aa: CASSQDRQGNYGYTF

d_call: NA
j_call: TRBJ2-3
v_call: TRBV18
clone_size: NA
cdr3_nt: TGTGCCAGCTCACGCACAGATACGCAGTATTTT
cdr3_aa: CASSRTDTQYF

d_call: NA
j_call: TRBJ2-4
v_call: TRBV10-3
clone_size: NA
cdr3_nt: TGTGCCATCAGTGAAGTGGGGCTCGCCAAAAACATTCAGTACTTC
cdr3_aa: CAISEVGLAKNIQYF

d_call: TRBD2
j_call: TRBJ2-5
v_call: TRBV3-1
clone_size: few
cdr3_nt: TGTGCCAGCAGGTCTAGCGGGGGGGGAGAGACCCAGTACTTC
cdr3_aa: CASRSSGGGETQYF

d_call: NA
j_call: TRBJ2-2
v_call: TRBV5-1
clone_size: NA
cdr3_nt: TGCGCCAGCAGCTTGACGACTAGTCCCGGGGAGCTGTTTTTT
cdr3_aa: CASSLTTSPGELFF

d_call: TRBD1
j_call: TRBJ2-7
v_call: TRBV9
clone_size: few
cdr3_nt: TGTGCCAGCAGCGTAGGAACCGGGACAGTCTACGAGCAGTACTTC
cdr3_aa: CASSVGTGTVYEQYF

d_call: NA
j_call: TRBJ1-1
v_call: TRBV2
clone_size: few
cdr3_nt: TGTGCCAGCAGTGATTCCGGTCGTAAGGTCCAGAACACTGAAGCTTTCTTT
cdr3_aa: CASSDSGRKVQNTEAFF

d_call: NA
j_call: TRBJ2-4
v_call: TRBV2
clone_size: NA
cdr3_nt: TGTGCCAGCAGTAGGGACACCGGAAACATTCAGTACTTC
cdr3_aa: CASSRDTGNIQYF

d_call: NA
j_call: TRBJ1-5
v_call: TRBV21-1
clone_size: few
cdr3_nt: TGTGCCAGCAGCAAAGAGGATCCCATCGCCAGCAATCAGCCCCAGCATTTT
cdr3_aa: CASSKEDPIASNQPQHF

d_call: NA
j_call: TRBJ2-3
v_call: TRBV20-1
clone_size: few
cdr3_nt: TGCAGTGCTAGAGGGGTAGAAACAGATACGCAGTATTTT
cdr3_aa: CSARGVETDTQYF